The entry below describes one TCR beta chain. Its antigen is currently unknown. The data originate from a study of blood T cells in healthy people across ages. The germline gives CDR1 DFQATT, CDR2 SNEGSKA (reference sequence). The CDR3 loop spans 13 amino acids. The V and J ends lost 2 bases and 2 bases respectively, with 7 bases between them. A second about 6 to 11 cycle PCR used barcoded and J-beta primers. TCRdb itself ran the 5' RACE reads through MiXCR, one entry per CDR3 protein. The sample yields 270,000 or so distinct CDR3 sequences, roughly 27% seen once. There were at least 6 micrograms of total RNA extracted from every sample. Study results and caveats: Diversity estimates drawn from one million T cells were deemed underestimates.

Sequencing was performed on blood. The chain has TRBV20-1 and TRBJ1-3; unclear D gene. This TCR was recovered from a woman in her 70s in good health. This chain's CDR3 is CSARLYAGNTIYF. In DNA form, the CDR3 reads TGCAGTGCTAGATTGTACGCTGGAAACACCATATATTTT.